This TCR beta chain was sequenced in a study of CD8 T cells in Susac syndrome (dated by TCRdb to between 2018 and 2021). Regarding the study in general: Of the Susac syndrome patients who were sequenced, under 10 were in clinical remission while more than five had clinically active disease. At blood withdrawal, Susac syndrome patients were either therapy-naive, taking corticosteroids (in some cases with IVIg as well), or taking IVIg alone. Whether CD8+ T cell activation and differentiation in Susac syndrome was antigen driven was tested using repertoire sequencing.

About this clonotype itself: The antigen this receptor binds is unknown. No per-base quality is available; no much larger clone lies one base away.

Via the germline V gene, CDR1 is SQVTM and CDR2 ANQGSEA. Spanning cysteine to phenylalanine, the CDR3 consists of 12 amino acids. CDR3 DNA only is kept here, 36 bases in frame from base 1. From V the trimming removes 8 bases and from J it removes 6 bases, while the gene matches leave 8 bases of the junction unaccounted for. General findings and caveats noted by the study authors: The number of individuals in the TCR sequencing and HLA analysis was acknowledged as relatively small. The CD4+ T cell repertoire of patients with Susac syndrome showed no detectable clonal expansion.

High-throughput TCR beta sequencing profiled peripheral blood CD8+ and CD4+ T cells from healthy donors, Susac syndrome patients and multiple sclerosis patients. The Susac syndrome patients fulfilled recently defined diagnostic criteria for definite or probable disease. Bulk CD8+ and CD4+ T cells were purified by magnetic negative isolation, while CD8+ TEMRA cells were enriched using FACS. Blood was drawn into EDTA tubes, processed within 24 hours, and PBMCs were isolated by density gradient centrifugation. PBMCs intended for TCR sequencing were cryopreserved in liquid nitrogen and were subsequently thawed in a 37 degrees C water bath. The sorted or isolated CD4+, CD8+ and CD8+ TEMRA cells reached a purity of at least 90%. RNA was extracted with the RNeasy kit and roughly 0.45 to 1 ug was reverse transcribed using random hexamers. TCR beta CDR3 regions were amplified with the immunoSEQ multiplex PCR assay covering 54 Vbeta and 13 Jbeta segments. PCR amplification bias was corrected by using a synthetic template baseline for primer optimization and computational correction. In the source study's methods: Reads were annotated to V, D and J genes per IMGT and analyzed with immunoSEQ Analyzer, keeping only productive sequences. To calculate clonality, Shannon entropy was normalized by log2 of the number of productive unique sequences and then subtracted from one. Public and private clones were assessed among the 100 most prevalent clones of each patient and control. Clones were defined as Susac-specific if absent from the healthy and MS cohorts, from 1052 published viral clones and from other ImmuneACCESS disease sequences. The raw public reads went through TCRdb reprocessing: fastp at Q25, MiXCR clone calling, in-frame beta chains kept. Entries that share a CDR3 protein sequence are merged under the most common genes and DNA. The V and J calls reflect TCRdb's pipeline rather than the authors' work. Recorded for this sample are 210,000 or so distinct CDR3 sequences; 94% of them occurred a single time. Under 0.2% of the sample is in the top ten clones.

The sequence was collected from a human donor with Susac syndrome. The sample taken for sequencing was CD4+ T cells from PBMCs. The sequence joins TRBV29-1 to TRBJ2-3, with 7 central nucleotides matching TRBD1. The CDR3 protein sequence reads: CSTRQGPDTQYF. The base sequence is TGCAGCACCCGACAGGGACCGGATACGCAGTATTTT.